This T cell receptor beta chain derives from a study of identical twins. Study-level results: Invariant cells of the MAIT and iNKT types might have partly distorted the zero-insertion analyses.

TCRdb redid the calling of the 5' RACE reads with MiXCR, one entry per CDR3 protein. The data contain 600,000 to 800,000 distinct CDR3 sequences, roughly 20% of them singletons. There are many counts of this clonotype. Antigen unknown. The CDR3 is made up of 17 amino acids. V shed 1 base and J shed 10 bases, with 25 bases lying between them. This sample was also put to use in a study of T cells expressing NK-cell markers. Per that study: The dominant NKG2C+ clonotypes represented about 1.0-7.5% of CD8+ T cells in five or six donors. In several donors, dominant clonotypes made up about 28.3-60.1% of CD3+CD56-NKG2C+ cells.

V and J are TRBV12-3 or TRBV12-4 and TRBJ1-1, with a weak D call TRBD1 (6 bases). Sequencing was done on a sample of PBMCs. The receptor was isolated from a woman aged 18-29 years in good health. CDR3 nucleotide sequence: TGTGCCAGCAGTTTAGGGTTGGTCGGGGGGGCTGGAATGGTAGCTTTCTTT. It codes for CASSLGLVGGAGMVAFF.